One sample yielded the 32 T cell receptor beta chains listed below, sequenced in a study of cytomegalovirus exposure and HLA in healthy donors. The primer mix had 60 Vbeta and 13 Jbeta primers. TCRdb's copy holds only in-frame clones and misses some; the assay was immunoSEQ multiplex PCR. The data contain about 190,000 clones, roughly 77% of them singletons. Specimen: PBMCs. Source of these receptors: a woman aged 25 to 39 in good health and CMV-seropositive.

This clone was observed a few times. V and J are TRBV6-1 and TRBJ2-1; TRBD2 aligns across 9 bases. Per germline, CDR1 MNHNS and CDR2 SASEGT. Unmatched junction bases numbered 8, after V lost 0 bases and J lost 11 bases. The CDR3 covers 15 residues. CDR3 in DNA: TGTGCCAGCAGTGAAGCGCTAGCGGGGTGGGGCCAGCAGTTCTTC. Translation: CASSEALAGWGQQFF.

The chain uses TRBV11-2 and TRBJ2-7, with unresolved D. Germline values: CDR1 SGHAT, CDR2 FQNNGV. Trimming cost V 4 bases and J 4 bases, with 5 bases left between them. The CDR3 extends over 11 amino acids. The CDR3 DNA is TGTGCCAGCAGCTCTAAGTACGAGCAGTACTTC. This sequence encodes CASSSKYEQYF.

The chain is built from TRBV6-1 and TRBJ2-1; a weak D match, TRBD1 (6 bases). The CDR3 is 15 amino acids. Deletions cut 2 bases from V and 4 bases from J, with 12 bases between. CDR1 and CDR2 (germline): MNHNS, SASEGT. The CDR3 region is CASSETQGSYNEQFF. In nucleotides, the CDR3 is TGTGCCAGCAGTGAAACGCAGGGGTCATACAATGAGCAGTTCTTC.

CDR3 DNA: TGTGCCAGCAGCCCCACTACTAGCAGCTACGAGCAGTACTTC. The encoded protein is CASSPTTSSYEQYF. The chain carries TRBV6-5 and TRBJ2-7, with TRBD2 as a possible D gene (6 bases). This CDR3 spans 14 amino acids. Trimming pared 6 bases from V and 3 bases from J, leaving 15 bases between. Germline V lookup: CDR1 MNHEY, CDR2 SVGAGI.

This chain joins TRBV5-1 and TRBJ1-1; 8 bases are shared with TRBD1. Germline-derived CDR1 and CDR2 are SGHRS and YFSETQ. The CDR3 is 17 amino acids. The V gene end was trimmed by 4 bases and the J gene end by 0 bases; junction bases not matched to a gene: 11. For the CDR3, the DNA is TGCGCCAGCAGCCGGGAGGTGGCAGGGGGCTTGAACACTGAAGCTTTCTTT. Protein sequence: CASSREVAGGLNTEAFF.

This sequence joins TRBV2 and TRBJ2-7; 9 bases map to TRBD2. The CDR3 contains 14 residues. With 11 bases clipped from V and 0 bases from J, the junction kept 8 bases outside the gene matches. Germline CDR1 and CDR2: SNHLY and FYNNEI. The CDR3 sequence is CALVVAGASYEQYF. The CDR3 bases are TGTGCCCTCGTCGTAGCGGGAGCCTCCTACGAGCAGTACTTC.

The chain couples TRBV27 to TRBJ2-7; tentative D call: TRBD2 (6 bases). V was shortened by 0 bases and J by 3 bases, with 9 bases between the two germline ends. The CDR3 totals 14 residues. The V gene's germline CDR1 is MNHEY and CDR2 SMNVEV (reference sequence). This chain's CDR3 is CASSLSGTFYEQYF. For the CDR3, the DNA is TGTGCCAGCAGTTTATCTGGGACTTTCTACGAGCAGTACTTC.

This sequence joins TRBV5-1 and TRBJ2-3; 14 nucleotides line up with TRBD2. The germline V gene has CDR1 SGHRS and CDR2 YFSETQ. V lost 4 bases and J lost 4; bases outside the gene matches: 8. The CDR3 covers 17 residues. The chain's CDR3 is CASSIGTSGRRSDTQYF. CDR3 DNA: TGCGCCAGCAGCATCGGGACTAGCGGGAGACGGTCAGATACGCAGTATTTT.

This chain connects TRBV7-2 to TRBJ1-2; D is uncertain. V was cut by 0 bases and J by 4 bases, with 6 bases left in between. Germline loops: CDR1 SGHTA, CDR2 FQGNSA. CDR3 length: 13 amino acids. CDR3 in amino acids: CASSLARSYGYTF. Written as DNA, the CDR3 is TGTGCCAGCAGCTTAGCGCGGTCCTATGGCTACACCTTC.

Here the CDR3 DNA reads TGTGCCAGCAGTCTGGCGGCGGGGGGCGAGCAGTACTTC. It encodes CASSLAAGGEQYF. The chain uses TRBV6-5 and TRBJ2-7, with TRBD2 matching over 8 bases. This CDR3 has 13 amino acids. V was pared by 5 bases and J by 6 bases, with 6 bases of the junction left unmatched. The germline gives CDR1 MNHEY, CDR2 SVGAGI.

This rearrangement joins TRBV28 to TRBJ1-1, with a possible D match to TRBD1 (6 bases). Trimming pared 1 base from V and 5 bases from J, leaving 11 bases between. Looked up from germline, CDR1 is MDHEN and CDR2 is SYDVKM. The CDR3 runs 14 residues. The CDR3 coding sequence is TGTGCCAGCAGTTTATCCCACCAGGGGACTGAAGCTTTCTTT. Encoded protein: CASSLSHQGTEAFF.

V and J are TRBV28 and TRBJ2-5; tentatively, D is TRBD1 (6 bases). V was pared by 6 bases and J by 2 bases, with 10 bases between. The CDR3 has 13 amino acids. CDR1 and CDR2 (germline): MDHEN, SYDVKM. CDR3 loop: CASSRDIQETQYF. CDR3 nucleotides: TGTGCCAGCAGCCGGGACATACAAGAGACCCAGTACTTC.

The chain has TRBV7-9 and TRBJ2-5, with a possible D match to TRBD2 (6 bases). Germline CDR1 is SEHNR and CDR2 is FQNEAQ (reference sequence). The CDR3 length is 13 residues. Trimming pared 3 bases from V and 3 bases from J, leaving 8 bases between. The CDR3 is CASSFASEETQYF. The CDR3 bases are TGTGCCAGCAGCTTTGCTAGCGAAGAGACCCAGTACTTC.

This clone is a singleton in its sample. This CDR3 reads CASSQLGLAPVTDTQYF. CDR3 in DNA: TGCGCCAGCAGCCAACTTGGACTAGCCCCCGTCACAGATACGCAGTATTTT. This rearrangement joins TRBV4-1 to TRBJ2-3; 8 bases fit TRBD2. The ends lost 2 bases at V and 2 bases at J; junction bases unmatched: 9. The CDR3 has 17 amino acids. Germline V lookup: CDR1 MGHRA, CDR2 YSYEKL.

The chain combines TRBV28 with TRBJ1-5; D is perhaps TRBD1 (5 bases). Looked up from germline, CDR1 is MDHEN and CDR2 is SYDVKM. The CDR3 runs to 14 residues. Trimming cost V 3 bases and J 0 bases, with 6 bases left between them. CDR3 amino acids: CASSLGGSNQPQHF. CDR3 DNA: TGTGCCAGCAGTTTGGGGGGTAGCAATCAGCCCCAGCATTTT.

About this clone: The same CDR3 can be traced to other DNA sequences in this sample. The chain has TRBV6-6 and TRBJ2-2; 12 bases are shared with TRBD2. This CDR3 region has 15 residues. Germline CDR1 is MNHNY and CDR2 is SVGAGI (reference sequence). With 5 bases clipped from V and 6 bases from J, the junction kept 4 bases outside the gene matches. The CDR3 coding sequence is TGTGCCAGCAGTCGACTAGCGGGGGCCCCCGGGGAGCTGTTTTTT. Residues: CASSRLAGAPGELFF.

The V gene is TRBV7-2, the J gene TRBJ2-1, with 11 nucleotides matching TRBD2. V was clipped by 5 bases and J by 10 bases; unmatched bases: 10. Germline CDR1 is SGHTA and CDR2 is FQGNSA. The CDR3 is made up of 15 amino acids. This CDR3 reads CASSPQGLAVWEQFF. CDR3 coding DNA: TGTGCCAGCAGCCCCCAGGGACTAGCGGTCTGGGAGCAGTTCTTC.

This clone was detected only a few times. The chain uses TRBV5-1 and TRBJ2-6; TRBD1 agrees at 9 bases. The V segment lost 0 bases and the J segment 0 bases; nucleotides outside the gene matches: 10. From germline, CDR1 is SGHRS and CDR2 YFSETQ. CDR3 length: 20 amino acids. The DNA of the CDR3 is TGCGCCAGCAGCTTGGCCGGGTTCGACAGGGGGTTCTCTGGGGCCAACGTCCTGACTTTC. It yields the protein CASSLAGFDRGFSGANVLTF.

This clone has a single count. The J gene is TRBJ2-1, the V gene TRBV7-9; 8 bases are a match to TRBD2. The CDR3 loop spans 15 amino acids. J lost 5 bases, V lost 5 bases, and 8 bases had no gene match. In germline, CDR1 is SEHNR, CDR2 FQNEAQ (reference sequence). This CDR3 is CASSVTSARDNEQFF. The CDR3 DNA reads TGTGCCAGCAGCGTGACTAGCGCTCGAGACAATGAGCAGTTCTTC. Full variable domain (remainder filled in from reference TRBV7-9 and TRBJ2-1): DTGVSQNPRHKITKRGQNVTFRCDPISEHNRLYWYRQTLGQGPEFLTYFQNEAQLEKSRLLSDRFSAERPKGSFSTLEIQRTEQGDSAMYLCASSVTSARDNEQFFGPGTRLTVL.

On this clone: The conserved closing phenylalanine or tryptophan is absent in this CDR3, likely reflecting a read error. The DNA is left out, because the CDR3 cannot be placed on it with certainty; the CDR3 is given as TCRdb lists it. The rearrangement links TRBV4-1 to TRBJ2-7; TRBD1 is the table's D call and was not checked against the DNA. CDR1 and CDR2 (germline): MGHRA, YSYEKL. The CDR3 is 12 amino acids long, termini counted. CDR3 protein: CASSQVTGPLAD.

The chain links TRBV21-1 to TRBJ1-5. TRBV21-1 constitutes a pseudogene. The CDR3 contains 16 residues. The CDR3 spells CASSKNGGLEAQPQHF. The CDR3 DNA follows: TGTGCCAGCAGCAAAAACGGAGGGCTGGAGGCTCAGCCCCAGCATTTT.

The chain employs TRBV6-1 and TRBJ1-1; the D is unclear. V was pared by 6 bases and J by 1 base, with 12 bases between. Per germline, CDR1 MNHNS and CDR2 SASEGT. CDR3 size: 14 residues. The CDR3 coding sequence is TGTGCCAGCAGCCTTAGAGGCAAGAACACTGAAGCTTTCTTT. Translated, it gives CASSLRGKNTEAFF.

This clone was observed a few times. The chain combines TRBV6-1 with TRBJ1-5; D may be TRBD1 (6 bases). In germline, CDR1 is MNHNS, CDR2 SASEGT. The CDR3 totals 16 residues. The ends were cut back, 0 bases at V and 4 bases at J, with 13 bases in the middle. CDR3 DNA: TGTGCCAGCAGTGAAGCGAACAGGGTGGGGAATCAGCCCCAGCATTTT. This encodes CASSEANRVGNQPQHF.

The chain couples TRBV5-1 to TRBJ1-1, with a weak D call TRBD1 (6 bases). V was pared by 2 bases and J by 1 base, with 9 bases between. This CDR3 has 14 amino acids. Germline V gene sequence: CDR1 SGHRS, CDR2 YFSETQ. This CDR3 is CASSFSQGNTEAFF. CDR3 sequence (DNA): TGCGCCAGCAGCTTTTCACAGGGGAACACTGAAGCTTTCTTT.

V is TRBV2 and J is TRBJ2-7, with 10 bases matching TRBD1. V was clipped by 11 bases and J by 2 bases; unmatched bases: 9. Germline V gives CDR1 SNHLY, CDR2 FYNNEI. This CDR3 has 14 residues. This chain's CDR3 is CASGAGQGAYEQYF. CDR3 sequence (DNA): TGTGCCTCTGGGGCCGGACAGGGGGCCTACGAGCAGTACTTC.

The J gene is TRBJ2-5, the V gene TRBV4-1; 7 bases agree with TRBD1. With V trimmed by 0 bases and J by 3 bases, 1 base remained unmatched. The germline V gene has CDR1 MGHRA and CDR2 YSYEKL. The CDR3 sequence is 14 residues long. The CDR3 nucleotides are TGCGCCAGCAGCCAAGACCAGGGGGAAGAGACCCAGTACTTC. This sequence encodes CASSQDQGEETQYF.

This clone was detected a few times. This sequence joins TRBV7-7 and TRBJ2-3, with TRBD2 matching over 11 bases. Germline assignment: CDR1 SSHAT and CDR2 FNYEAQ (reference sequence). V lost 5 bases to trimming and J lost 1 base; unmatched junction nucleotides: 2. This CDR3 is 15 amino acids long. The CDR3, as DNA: TGTGCCAGCAGCCTGGGACTAGCGGGCACAGATACGCAGTATTTT. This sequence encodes CASSLGLAGTDTQYF.

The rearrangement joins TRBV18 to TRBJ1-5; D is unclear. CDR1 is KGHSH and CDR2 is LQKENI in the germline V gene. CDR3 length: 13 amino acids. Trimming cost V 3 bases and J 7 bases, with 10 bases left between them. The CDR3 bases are TGTGCCAGCTCACCCGGCCAGGAACAGCCCCAGCATTTT. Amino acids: CASSPGQEQPQHF.

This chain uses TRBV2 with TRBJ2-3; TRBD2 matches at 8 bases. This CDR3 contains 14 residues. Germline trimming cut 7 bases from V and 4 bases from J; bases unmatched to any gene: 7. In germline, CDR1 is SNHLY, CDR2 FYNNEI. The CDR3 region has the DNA TGTGCCAGCAAAGGCGGGAGGATGGCAGATACGCAGTATTTT. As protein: CASKGGRMADTQYF.

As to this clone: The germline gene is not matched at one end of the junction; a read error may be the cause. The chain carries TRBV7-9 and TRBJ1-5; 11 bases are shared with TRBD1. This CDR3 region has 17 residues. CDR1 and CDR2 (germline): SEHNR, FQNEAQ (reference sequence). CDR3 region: CSSSLSTGTGGTQPQHF. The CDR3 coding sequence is TGTTCCAGCAGCCTTTCTACTGGGACAGGGGGGACTCAGCCCCAGCATTTT.

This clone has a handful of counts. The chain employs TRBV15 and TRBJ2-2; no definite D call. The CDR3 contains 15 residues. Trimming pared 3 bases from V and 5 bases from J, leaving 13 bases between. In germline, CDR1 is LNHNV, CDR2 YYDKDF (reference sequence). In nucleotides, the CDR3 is TGTGCCACCAGCAGTCGCCGGGTATCAACCGGGGAGCTGTTTTTT. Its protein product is CATSSRRVSTGELFF.

CDR3 amino acids: CAGFWGVHEQYF. The CDR3, as DNA: TGCGCCGGGTTCTGGGGGGTCCACGAGCAGTACTTC. The V call is TRBV23-1, the J call TRBJ2-7, with TRBD2 as a possible D gene (6 bases). TRBV23-1 is recorded as an ORF, its role being uncertain. The CDR3 has 12 amino acids. Trimming removed 11 bases at V and 5 bases at J, with 16 bases between.